This is a list of T cell receptor beta chains from one sample in a study of blood T cells in healthy people across ages. One entry per CDR3 protein results from TCRdb running MiXCR on the 5' RACE reads. The table has more than 650,000 distinct CDR3 sequences, about a fifth seen once. What was sequenced was blood. All receptors come from a man aged 65-85 years in good health. The CDR3 runs from the conserved cysteine through the conserved F or W. A D gene is named only where the DNA matches it firmly. Not every row has a clone size; where given, it reads once, few, many or a size class.

v_gene,d_gene,j_gene,abundance,CDR3nt,CDR3aa
TRBV27,.,TRBJ1-5,few,TGTGCCAGCAGTATAAAACTCCGGGACACAATCCGCAATCAGCCCCAGCATTTT,CASSIKLRDTIRNQPQHF
TRBV7-8,.,TRBJ2-1,.,TGTGCCAGCAGCTCGGTGGTACTCGTTGGCCGTAATGAGCAGTTCTTC,CASSSVVLVGRNEQFF
TRBV28,TRBD1,TRBJ1-4,.,TGTGGCAGCAGTATCTCAGGGGGCTGGGAAAAACTGTTTTTT,CGSSISGGWEKLFF
TRBV25-1,TRBD1,TRBJ2-3,few,TGTGCCAGCAGTGAATACGACAGGGTTTTGGATACGCAGTATTTT,CASSEYDRVLDTQYF
TRBV28,.,TRBJ1-1,few,TGTGCCACCCTGGGGGCCACTGAAGCTTTCTTT,CATLGATEAFF
TRBV12-3/TRBV12-4,TRBD2,TRBJ2-3,.,TGTGCCAGCAGTCCTAGCGGGGGGGGCACAGATATGGAATATTTT,CASSPSGGGTDMEYF
TRBV12-3/TRBV12-4,.,TRBJ1-6,few,TGTGCCAGCAGGTATACGAATTCACCCCTCCACTTT,CASRYTNSPLHF
TRBV20-1,.,TRBJ2-2,few,TGCAGTGCTACACGGGGGAGTGACACCGGGGAGCTGTTTTTT,CSATRGSDTGELFF
TRBV11-2,.,TRBJ1-1,few,TGTGCCAGCAGCGCAAACAGGGTTGCCACTGAAGCTTTCTTT,CASSANRVATEAFF
TRBV28,TRBD2,TRBJ2-1,.,TGTGCCAGCAGGCCTAGCGGGCGGTTGGGTGAGCAGTTCTTC,CASRPSGRLGEQFF
TRBV19,.,TRBJ1-4,.,TGTGCCAGTAGCGCCCTGGAGGGGGGCTTGAGCGAAGAACTGTTTTTT,CASSALEGGLSEELFF